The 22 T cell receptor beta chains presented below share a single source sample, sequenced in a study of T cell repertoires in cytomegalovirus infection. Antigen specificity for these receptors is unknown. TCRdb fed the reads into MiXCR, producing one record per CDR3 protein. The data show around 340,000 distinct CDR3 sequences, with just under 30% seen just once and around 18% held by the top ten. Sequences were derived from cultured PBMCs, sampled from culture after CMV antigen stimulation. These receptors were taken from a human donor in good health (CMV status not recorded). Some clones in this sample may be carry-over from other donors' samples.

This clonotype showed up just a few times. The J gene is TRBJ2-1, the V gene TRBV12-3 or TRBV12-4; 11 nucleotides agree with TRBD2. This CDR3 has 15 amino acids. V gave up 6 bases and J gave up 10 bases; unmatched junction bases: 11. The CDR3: CASRSLAGGHGEQFF. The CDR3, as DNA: TGTGCCAGCAGATCATTAGCGGGGGGGCACGGAGAGCAGTTCTTC.

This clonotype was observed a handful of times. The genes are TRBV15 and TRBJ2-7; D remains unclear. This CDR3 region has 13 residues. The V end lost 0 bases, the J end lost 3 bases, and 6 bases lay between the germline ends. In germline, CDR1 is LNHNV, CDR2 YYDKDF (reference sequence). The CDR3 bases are TGTGCCACCAGCAGAGACTTCTACTACGAGCAGTACTTC. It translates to CATSRDFYYEQYF.

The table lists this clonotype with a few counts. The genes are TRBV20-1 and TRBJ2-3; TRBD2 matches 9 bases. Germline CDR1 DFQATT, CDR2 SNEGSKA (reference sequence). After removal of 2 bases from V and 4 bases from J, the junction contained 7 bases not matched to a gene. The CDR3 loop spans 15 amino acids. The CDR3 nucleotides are TGCAGTGCTAGACTTCGACTAGCGGTTGCAGATACGCAGTATTTT. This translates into CSARLRLAVADTQYF.

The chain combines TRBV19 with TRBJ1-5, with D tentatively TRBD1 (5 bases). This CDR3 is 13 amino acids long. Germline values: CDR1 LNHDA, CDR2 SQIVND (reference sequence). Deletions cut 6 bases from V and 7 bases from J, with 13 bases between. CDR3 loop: CASRIRDHQPQHF. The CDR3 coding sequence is TGTGCCAGTAGAATCCGGGACCACCAGCCCCAGCATTTT. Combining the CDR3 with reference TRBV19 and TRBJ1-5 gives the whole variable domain DGGITQSPKYLFRKEGQNVTLSCEQNLNHDAMYWYRQDPGQGLRLIYYSQIVNDFQKGDIAEGYSVSREKKESFPLTVTSAQKNPTAFYLCASRIRDHQPQHFGDGTRLSIL.

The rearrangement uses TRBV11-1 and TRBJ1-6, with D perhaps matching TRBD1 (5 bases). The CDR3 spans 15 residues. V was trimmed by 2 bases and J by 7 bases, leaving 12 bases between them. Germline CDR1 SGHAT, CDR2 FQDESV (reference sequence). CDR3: CASSLRRGENSPLHF. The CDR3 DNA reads TGTGCCAGCAGCTTAAGACGGGGCGAGAATTCACCCCTCCACTTT.

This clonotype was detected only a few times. CDR3 residues: CASSLLGLAERGDTQYF. As DNA, the CDR3 is TGTGCCAGCAGTTTATTAGGACTAGCGGAGAGGGGTGATACGCAGTATTTT. The V and J genes are TRBV28 and TRBJ2-3; 10 nucleotides align to TRBD2. Germline V gene lookup returns CDR1 MDHEN and CDR2 SYDVKM. Trimming at V came to 1 base and at J to 6 bases, leaving 10 bases not matched to a gene. There are 17 residues in the CDR3.

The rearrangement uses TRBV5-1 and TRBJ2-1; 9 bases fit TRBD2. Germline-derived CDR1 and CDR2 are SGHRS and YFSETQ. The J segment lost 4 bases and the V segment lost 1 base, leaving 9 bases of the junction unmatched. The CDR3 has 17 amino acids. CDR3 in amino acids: CASSLRRGSGGYNEQFF. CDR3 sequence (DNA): TGCGCCAGCAGCTTGAGAAGGGGCAGCGGGGGGTACAATGAGCAGTTCTTC.

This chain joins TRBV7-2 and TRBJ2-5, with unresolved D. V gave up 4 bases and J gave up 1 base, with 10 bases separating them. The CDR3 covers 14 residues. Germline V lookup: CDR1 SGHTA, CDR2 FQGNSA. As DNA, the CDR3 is TGTGCCAGCAGCTCGACTCGCGTCCAAGAGACCCAGTACTTC. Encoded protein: CASSSTRVQETQYF. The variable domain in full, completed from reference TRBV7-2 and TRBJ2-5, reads GAGVSQSPSNKVTEKGKDVELRCDPISGHTALYWYRQSLGQGLEFLIYFQGNSAPDKSGLPSDRFSAERTGGSVSTLTIQRTQQEDSAVYLCASSSTRVQETQYFGPGTRLLVL.

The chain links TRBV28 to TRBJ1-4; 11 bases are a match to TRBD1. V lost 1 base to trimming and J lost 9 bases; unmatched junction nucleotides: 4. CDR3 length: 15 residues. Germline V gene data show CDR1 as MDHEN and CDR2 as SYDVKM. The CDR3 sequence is CASSLLRTGGKKLFF. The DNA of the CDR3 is TGTGCCAGCAGTTTATTACGGACAGGGGGCAAAAAACTGTTTTTT.

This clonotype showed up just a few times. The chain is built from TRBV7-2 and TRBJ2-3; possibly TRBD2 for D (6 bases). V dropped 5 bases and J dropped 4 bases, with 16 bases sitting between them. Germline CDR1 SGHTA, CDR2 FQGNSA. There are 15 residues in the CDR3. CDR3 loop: CASSPEGTPADTQYF. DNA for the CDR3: TGTGCCAGCAGCCCGGAGGGGACTCCGGCAGATACGCAGTATTTT. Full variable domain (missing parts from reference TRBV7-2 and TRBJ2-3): GAGVSQSPSNKVTEKGKDVELRCDPISGHTALYWYRQSLGQGLEFLIYFQGNSAPDKSGLPSDRFSAERTGGSVSTLTIQRTQQEDSAVYLCASSPEGTPADTQYFGPGTRLTVL.

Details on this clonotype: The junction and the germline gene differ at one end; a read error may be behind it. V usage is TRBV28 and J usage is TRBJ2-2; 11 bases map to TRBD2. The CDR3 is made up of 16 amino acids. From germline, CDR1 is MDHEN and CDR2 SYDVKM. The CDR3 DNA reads TGTGCCAGCAGTGAGACTAGCGGGAATAACATCGGGGAGCTGTTTTTT. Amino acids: CASSETSGNNIGELFF.

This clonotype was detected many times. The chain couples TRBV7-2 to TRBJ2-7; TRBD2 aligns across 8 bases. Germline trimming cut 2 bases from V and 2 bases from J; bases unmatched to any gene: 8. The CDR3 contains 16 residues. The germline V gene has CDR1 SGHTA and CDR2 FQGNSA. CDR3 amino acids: CASSLKGAGDPYEQYF. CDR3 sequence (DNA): TGTGCCAGCAGCTTAAAAGGAGCGGGAGACCCCTACGAGCAGTACTTC.

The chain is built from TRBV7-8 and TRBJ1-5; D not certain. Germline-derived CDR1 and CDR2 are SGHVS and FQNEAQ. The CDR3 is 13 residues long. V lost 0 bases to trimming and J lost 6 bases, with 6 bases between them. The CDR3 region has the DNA TGTGCCAGCAGCTTAGCGAAGGTTCAGCCCCAGCATTTT. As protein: CASSLAKVQPQHF. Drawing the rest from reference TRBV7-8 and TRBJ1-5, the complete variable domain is GAGVSQSPRYKVAKRGQDVALRCDPISGHVSLFWYQQALGQGPEFLTYFQNEAQLDKSGLPSDRFFAERPEGSVSTLKIQRTQQEDSAVYLCASSLAKVQPQHFGDGTRLSIL.

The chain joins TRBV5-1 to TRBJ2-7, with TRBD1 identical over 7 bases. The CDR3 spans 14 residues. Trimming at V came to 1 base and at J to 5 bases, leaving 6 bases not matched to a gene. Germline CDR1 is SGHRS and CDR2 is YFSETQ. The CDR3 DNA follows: TGCGCCAGCAGCTTGCAGAACAGGGGCCACGAGCAGTACTTC. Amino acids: CASSLQNRGHEQYF.

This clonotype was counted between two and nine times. The CDR3 DNA is TGTGCCAGCGGGCAGGGGTCCTACGAGCAGTACTTC. Translation: CASGQGSYEQYF. The rearrangement joins TRBV27 to TRBJ2-7; D might be TRBD1 (6 bases). Germline lookup yields CDR1 MNHEY and CDR2 SMNVEV (reference sequence). V lost 8 bases and J lost 1, with 9 bases in between. This CDR3 is built from 12 residues.

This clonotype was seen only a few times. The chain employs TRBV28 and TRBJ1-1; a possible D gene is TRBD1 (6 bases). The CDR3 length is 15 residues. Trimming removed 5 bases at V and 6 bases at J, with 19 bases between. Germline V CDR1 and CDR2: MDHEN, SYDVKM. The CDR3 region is CASSPYRGGRAEAFF. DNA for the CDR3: TGTGCCAGCAGTCCATACCGGGGGGGCAGGGCTGAAGCTTTCTTT.

As DNA, the CDR3 is TGTGCCAGCAGCCCTTTTAGTTTCTATGGCTACACCTTC. Translation gives CASSPFSFYGYTF. The chain couples TRBV7-8 to TRBJ1-2; D is undetermined. V dropped 5 bases and J dropped 4 bases, with 11 bases sitting between them. The germline V gene encodes CDR1 SGHVS and CDR2 FQNEAQ. The CDR3 length is 13 residues.

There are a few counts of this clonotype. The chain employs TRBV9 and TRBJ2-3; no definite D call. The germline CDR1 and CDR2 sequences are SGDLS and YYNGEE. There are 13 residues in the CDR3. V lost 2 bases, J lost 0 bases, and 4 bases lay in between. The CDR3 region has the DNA TGTGCCAGCAGCGTCCTTAGCACAGATACGCAGTATTTT. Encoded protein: CASSVLSTDTQYF.

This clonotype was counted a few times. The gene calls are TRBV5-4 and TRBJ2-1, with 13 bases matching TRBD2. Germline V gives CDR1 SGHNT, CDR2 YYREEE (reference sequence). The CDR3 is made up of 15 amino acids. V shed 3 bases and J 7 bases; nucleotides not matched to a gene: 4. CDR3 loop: CASSSWTSGSNEQFF. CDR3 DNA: TGTGCCAGCAGCTCATGGACTAGCGGGAGTAATGAGCAGTTCTTC. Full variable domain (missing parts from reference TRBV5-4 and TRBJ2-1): ETGVTQSPTHLIKTRGQQVTLRCSSQSGHNTVSWYQQALGQGPQFIFQYYREEENGRGNFPPRFSGLQFPNYSSELNVNALELDDSALYLCASSSWTSGSNEQFFGPGTRLTVL.

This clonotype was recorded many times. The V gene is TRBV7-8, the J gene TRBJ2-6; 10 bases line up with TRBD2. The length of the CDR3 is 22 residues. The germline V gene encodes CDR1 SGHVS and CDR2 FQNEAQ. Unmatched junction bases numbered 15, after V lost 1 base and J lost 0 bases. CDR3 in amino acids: CASSLVFGRLAGATSGANVLTF. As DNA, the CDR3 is TGTGCCAGCAGCTTAGTCTTCGGTCGGCTAGCGGGGGCCACCTCTGGGGCCAACGTCCTGACTTTC.

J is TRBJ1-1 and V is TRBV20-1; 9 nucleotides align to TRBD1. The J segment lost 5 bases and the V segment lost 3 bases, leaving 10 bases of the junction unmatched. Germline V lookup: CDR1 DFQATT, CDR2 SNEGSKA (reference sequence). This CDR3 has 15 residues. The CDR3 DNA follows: TGCAGTGCTAGTCCCGGGACAGGGATAGATACTGAAGCTTTCTTT. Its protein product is CSASPGTGIDTEAFF.

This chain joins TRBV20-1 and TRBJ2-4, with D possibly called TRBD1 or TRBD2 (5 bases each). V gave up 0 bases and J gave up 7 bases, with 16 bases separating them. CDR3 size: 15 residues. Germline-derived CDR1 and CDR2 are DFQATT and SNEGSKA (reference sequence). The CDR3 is CSARDPGPRGNIQYF. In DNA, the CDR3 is TGCAGTGCTAGAGATCCGGGACCCCGAGGGAACATTCAGTACTTC.